The TCR beta chain described here comes from a study of CD8 T cells in ankylosing spondylitis. Study results and caveats: Apparently characteristic of ankylosing spondylitis blood was a TCR beta motif (roughly 8 highly homologous variants). Within matched ankylosing spondylitis synovial fluid, disease-linked clones were reportedly significantly enriched.

This clonotype has ten or more counts. Its antigen is not identified. Library preparation for TCR beta used quantitative 5'-RACE with molecular barcodes. TCRdb analysed the 5' RACE reads with MiXCR anew, one entry per CDR3 protein. The sample yields some 220,000 distinct CDR3 sequences, more than 9% seen once. The ends lost 0 bases at V and 7 bases at J; junction bases unmatched: 10. This CDR3 spans 17 amino acids. Germline assignment: CDR1 LNHNV and CDR2 YYDKDF (reference sequence). Sequenced material: blood, either unsorted or a sorted T cell fraction (not recorded which). The genes are TRBV15 and TRBJ2-3; 10 bases align to TRBD1. The sequence derives from a male donor with ankylosing spondylitis or in good health (not recorded which). The CDR3 reads CATSRDTGQGIGNTQYF. DNA of the CDR3: TGTGCCACCAGCAGAGATACGGGACAGGGGATCGGGAATACGCAGTATTTT.